This is a list of T cell receptor beta chains from one sample in a study of T-cell memory formation after mild COVID-19. TCRdb reprocessed the 5' RACE reads via MiXCR and lists one record per CDR3 protein. Among 350,000 to 500,000 distinct CDR3 sequences listed, approximately 19% were seen once. The sequenced sample consisted of PBMCs or a T cell subset sorted from them (not recorded which). These receptors all stem from a young man who had mild COVID-19 (a few samples of this study predate the infection). Cell type and time point are not known. The CDR3 runs from the conserved cysteine through the conserved F or W. Fields, in order: V gene, clone size, J gene, D gene, CDR3 protein, CDR3 DNA. A D gene is named only where the DNA matches it firmly. Expanded clones get a size class; other rows say once, few or many, or leave the size out.

V: TRBV20-1
size: few
J: TRBJ2-7
D: .
CDR3: CSANSMNGYEQYF
DNA: TGCAGTGCTAACAGTATGAATGGCTACGAGCAGTACTTC

V: TRBV4-1
size: .
J: TRBJ2-1
D: .
CDR3: CASRDVEQFF
DNA: TGCGCCAGCAGGGACGTAGAGCAGTTCTTC

V: TRBV21-1
size: .
J: TRBJ1-4
D: .
CDR3: CASRLKEGGAGWEKLFF
DNA: TGTGCCAGCAGACTAAAAGAAGGGGGGGCAGGATGGGAAAAACTGTTTTTT

V: TRBV20-1
size: .
J: TRBJ2-1
D: TRBD2
CDR3: CSASSAGGNEQFF
DNA: TGCAGTGCTAGCTCAGCGGGGGGCAATGAGCAGTTCTTC

V: TRBV20-1
size: .
J: TRBJ1-5
D: TRBD1
CDR3: CSAVGGTVTKPQHF
DNA: TGCAGTGCTGTTGGCGGGACAGTGACCAAGCCCCAGCATTTT

V: TRBV12-3/TRBV12-4
size: .
J: TRBJ2-5
D: TRBD2
CDR3: CASTTSGAETQYF
DNA: TGTGCCAGCACCACTAGCGGGGCAGAGACCCAGTACTTC

V: TRBV29-1
size: .
J: TRBJ2-3
D: .
CDR3: CSVEPIRGDADTQYF
DNA: TGCAGCGTTGAGCCTATCAGGGGAGACGCAGATACGCAGTATTTT

V: TRBV5-1
size: .
J: TRBJ2-2
D: TRBD2
CDR3: CASSAAGFTGELFF
DNA: TGCGCCAGCAGCGCAGCGGGGTTTACCGGGGAGCTGTTTTTT

V: TRBV21-1
size: .
J: TRBJ2-1
D: .
CDR3: CASSKDGLGPTPPVYNEQFF
DNA: TGTGCCAGCAGCAAAGATGGGTTGGGACCAACCCCTCCAGTCTACAATGAGCAGTTCTTC

V: TRBV10-3
size: .
J: TRBJ1-2
D: TRBD1
CDR3: CAINAPGQGFYGYTF
DNA: TGTGCCATCAACGCACCGGGACAGGGTTTCTATGGCTACACCTTC

V: TRBV6-1
size: few
J: TRBJ2-7
D: .
CDR3: CASSPRVSSYEQYF
DNA: TGTGCCAGCAGTCCCCGGGTCAGCTCCTACGAGCAGTACTTC

V: TRBV7-2
size: few
J: TRBJ2-3
D: TRBD1
CDR3: CASSQTTGATTDTQYF
DNA: TGTGCCAGCAGCCAAACGACAGGGGCCACCACAGATACGCAGTATTTT

V: TRBV12-3/TRBV12-4
size: .
J: TRBJ1-1
D: TRBD1
CDR3: CASSLNDRAGAFF
DNA: TGTGCCAGCAGCTTGAACGACAGGGCTGGAGCTTTCTTT

V: TRBV5-1
size: .
J: TRBJ2-1
D: .
CDR3: CANLTDRRDNEQFF
DNA: TGCGCCAACCTTACTGACCGGAGAGACAATGAGCAGTTCTTC

V: TRBV4-3
size: few
J: TRBJ1-6
D: TRBD1
CDR3: CASSQVSRGFNSPLHF
DNA: TGCGCCAGCAGCCAAGTGAGCAGGGGGTTCAATTCACCCCTCCACTTT

V: TRBV12-3/TRBV12-4
size: .
J: TRBJ2-5
D: TRBD1
CDR3: CASSTGQGFGTQYF
DNA: TGTGCCAGCAGTACGGGACAGGGGTTCGGGACCCAGTACTTC

V: TRBV5-1
size: .
J: TRBJ2-6
D: .
CDR3: CASSNRTGANVLTF
DNA: TGCGCCAGCAGCAACCGCACTGGGGCCAACGTCCTGACTTTC

V: TRBV12-3/TRBV12-4
size: many
J: TRBJ1-3
D: .
CDR3: CASRPGTLGNTIYF
DNA: TGTGCCAGCAGACCCGGGACCCTGGGAAACACCATATATTTT

V: TRBV18
size: .
J: TRBJ2-1
D: .
CDR3: CASSPQDGVYNEQFF
DNA: TGTGCCAGCTCACCACAGGACGGGGTCTACAATGAGCAGTTCTTC

V: TRBV6-6
size: few
J: TRBJ1-2
D: .
CDR3: CASSYSTGRVGYGYTF
DNA: TGTGCCAGCAGTTACTCAACGGGACGGGTGGGCTATGGCTACACCTTC

V: TRBV6-1
size: few
J: TRBJ2-5
D: TRBD1
CDR3: CASSFYRGEETQYF
DNA: TGTGCCAGCAGCTTCTACAGGGGCGAGGAGACCCAGTACTTC

V: TRBV29-1
size: .
J: TRBJ1-1
D: TRBD1
CDR3: CSVVARDRGNTEAFF
DNA: TGCAGCGTTGTTGCCCGGGACAGGGGTAACACTGAAGCTTTCTTT

V: TRBV7-6
size: many
J: TRBJ1-1
D: TRBD1
CDR3: CASSLGSGTGGTEAFF
DNA: TGTGCCAGCAGCTTAGGGTCCGGGACAGGGGGAACTGAAGCTTTCTTT

V: TRBV4-1
size: .
J: TRBJ1-6
D: .
CDR3: CASSQGRTIHF
DNA: TGCGCCAGCAGCCAAGGGCGGACTATCCACTTT

V: TRBV25-1
size: .
J: TRBJ2-7
D: .
CDR3: CASSLGDPYEQYF
DNA: TGTGCCAGCAGTCTGGGAGATCCGTACGAGCAGTACTTC

V: TRBV7-9
size: .
J: TRBJ1-2
D: TRBD1
CDR3: CASSPPGQGPLYGYTF
DNA: TGTGCCAGCAGCCCACCGGGACAGGGACCGCTCTATGGCTACACCTTC

V: TRBV20-1
size: .
J: TRBJ2-1
D: .
CDR3: CSARRPNGNEQFF
DNA: TGCAGTGCTAGACGACCGAACGGCAATGAGCAGTTCTTC

V: TRBV25-1
size: .
J: TRBJ1-1
D: .
CDR3: CASSAGDTMNTEAFF
DNA: TGTGCCAGCAGTGCGGGGGACACCATGAACACTGAAGCTTTCTTT

V: TRBV18
size: once
J: TRBJ1-2
D: TRBD1
CDR3: CASSPDWVTGGRGYTF
DNA: TGTGCCAGCTCACCCGATTGGGTAACAGGGGGCAGAGGCTACACCTTC

V: TRBV5-1
size: few
J: TRBJ2-7
D: .
CDR3: CASSLGATNYEQYF
DNA: TGCGCCAGCAGCTTGGGTGCGACGAACTACGAGCAGTACTTC

V: TRBV11-2
size: few
J: TRBJ2-3
D: TRBD1
CDR3: CASSILGQGDTDTQYF
DNA: TGTGCCAGCAGCATACTGGGACAGGGGGACACAGATACGCAGTATTTT

V: TRBV2
size: few
J: TRBJ1-1
D: TRBD1
CDR3: CASNLDRGNTEAFF
DNA: TGTGCCAGCAACTTAGACAGGGGCAACACTGAAGCTTTCTTT

V: TRBV7-2
size: .
J: TRBJ1-4
D: .
CDR3: CASSPRGAWNEKLFF
DNA: TGTGCCAGCAGTCCACGAGGGGCGTGGAATGAAAAACTGTTTTTT

V: TRBV20-1
size: many
J: TRBJ1-2
D: .
CDR3: CSASGGYTF
DNA: TGCAGTGCTAGTGGTGGCTACACCTTC

V: TRBV6-1
size: .
J: TRBJ1-1
D: .
CDR3: CASSATLGNTEAFF
DNA: TGTGCCAGCAGCGCGACACTGGGGAACACTGAAGCTTTCTTT

V: TRBV7-9
size: few
J: TRBJ1-6
D: .
CDR3: CASSRPGAPPLHF
DNA: TGTGCCAGCAGCCGACCAGGGGCTCCACCCCTCCACTTT

V: TRBV5-1
size: few
J: TRBJ2-1
D: .
CDR3: CASRITGNEQFF
DNA: TGCGCCAGCAGGATTACGGGGAATGAGCAGTTCTTC

V: TRBV2
size: .
J: TRBJ1-5
D: .
CDR3: CASSEALRQVSNQPQHF
DNA: TGTGCCAGCAGTGAAGCGCTTCGGCAGGTTAGCAATCAGCCCCAGCATTTT

V: TRBV5-1
size: few
J: TRBJ2-3
D: .
CDR3: CASSRTTRPTRDTQYF
DNA: TGCGCCAGCAGCCGGACGACACGACCTACTAGGGATACGCAGTATTTT

V: TRBV19
size: .
J: TRBJ2-1
D: TRBD1
CDR3: CASSITGGNEQFF
DNA: TGTGCCAGTAGTATTACAGGGGGCAATGAGCAGTTCTTC

V: TRBV3-1
size: few
J: TRBJ1-5
D: .
CDR3: CASSQAGQRYQPQHF
DNA: TGTGCCAGCAGCCAAGCTGGACAGAGATATCAGCCCCAGCATTTT